These T cell receptor beta chains were read from a single sample in a study of control samples from healthy donors and cancer patients. Some clones are missing from TCRdb's copy, which holds only in-frame ones; the method was immunoSEQ multiplex PCR. The top ten clones hold under 9% of a sample with some 150,000 clones, roughly nine tenths of them seen once. The material sequenced was blood. The receptor set was obtained from a man in his late teens or twenties in good health. Both conserved end residues are part of each CDR3. Fields, in order: V gene, D gene, clone size, J gene, CDR3 DNA, CDR3 protein. The D gene is left open where the match is weak. Where a row states a size, it is once, few, many or the class of an expanded clone; other rows omit it.

v_gene: TRBV24-1
d_gene: .
abundance: .
j_gene: TRBJ2-1
CDR3nt: TGTGCCACCAGTGACCCGGGTCCTAACAATGAGCAGTTCTTC
CDR3aa: CATSDPGPNNEQFF

v_gene: TRBV4-1
d_gene: TRBD1
abundance: .
j_gene: TRBJ1-1
CDR3nt: TGCGCCAGCAGCCAAAGACTGACAGGGGGTGATTTGAACACTGAAGCTTTCTTT
CDR3aa: CASSQRLTGGDLNTEAFF

v_gene: TRBV11-1
d_gene: .
abundance: .
j_gene: TRBJ2-3
CDR3nt: TGTGCCAGCAGCTCGGTGGAGGATACGCAGTATTTT
CDR3aa: CASSSVEDTQYF

v_gene: TRBV27
d_gene: .
abundance: once
j_gene: TRBJ1-2
CDR3nt: TGTGCCAGCAGGCCCGGGACGTTCGATGGCTACACCTTC
CDR3aa: CASRPGTFDGYTF

v_gene: TRBV5-4
d_gene: .
abundance: .
j_gene: TRBJ1-6
CDR3nt: TGTGCCAGCAGCCCCGGACGGACGAATAATTCACCCCTCCACTTT
CDR3aa: CASSPGRTNNSPLHF

v_gene: TRBV7-9
d_gene: TRBD1
abundance: .
j_gene: TRBJ1-2
CDR3nt: TGTGCCAGCAGCGTGGGCCTTTCCGGGACAGGGGATGTCTATGGCTACACCTTC
CDR3aa: CASSVGLSGTGDVYGYTF

v_gene: TRBV7-9
d_gene: .
abundance: .
j_gene: TRBJ2-5
CDR3nt: TGTGCCAGCAGCTTAAGGGGTGTACGGGAGACCCAGTACTTC
CDR3aa: CASSLRGVRETQYF

v_gene: TRBV3-1/TRBV3-2
d_gene: TRBD1
abundance: .
j_gene: TRBJ2-7
CDR3nt: TGTGCCAGCAGCCCCGGGACAGGGGGCTACGAGCAGTACTTC
CDR3aa: CASSPGTGGYEQYF

v_gene: TRBV5-1
d_gene: .
abundance: .
j_gene: TRBJ1-3
CDR3nt: TGCGCCAGCAGCTTGCAACCGGGTCCTGGAAACACCATATATTTT
CDR3aa: CASSLQPGPGNTIYF

v_gene: TRBV19
d_gene: .
abundance: .
j_gene: TRBJ2-1
CDR3nt: TGTGCCAGTAGTATAAAGGGGGCGGGACGGACATACAATGAGCAGTTCTTC
CDR3aa: CASSIKGAGRTYNEQFF

v_gene: TRBV11-2
d_gene: .
abundance: .
j_gene: TRBJ2-7
CDR3nt: TGTGCCAGCAGCTTAGGGGTCAGCTACGAGCAGTACTTC
CDR3aa: CASSLGVSYEQYF

v_gene: TRBV7-2
d_gene: TRBD1
abundance: .
j_gene: TRBJ2-7
CDR3nt: TGTGCCAGCAGCCCGACAGGGTCCTTCTACGAGCAGTACTTC
CDR3aa: CASSPTGSFYEQYF

v_gene: TRBV30
d_gene: TRBD1
abundance: .
j_gene: TRBJ1-5
CDR3nt: TGTGCCTGGAGTGTATTGGGACAGCTAAACAATCAGCCCCAGCATTTT
CDR3aa: CAWSVLGQLNNQPQHF

v_gene: TRBV7-8
d_gene: .
abundance: .
j_gene: TRBJ2-1
CDR3nt: TGTGCCAGCAGCTTAGCGGGCAGGGAAGTAGACGAGCAGTTCTTC
CDR3aa: CASSLAGREVDEQFF

v_gene: TRBV3-1/TRBV3-2
d_gene: TRBD1
abundance: .
j_gene: TRBJ2-7
CDR3nt: TGTGCCAGCAGCCGACAGGGGGCGATCGAGCAGTACTTC
CDR3aa: CASSRQGAIEQYF

v_gene: TRBV2
d_gene: .
abundance: .
j_gene: TRBJ1-3
CDR3nt: TGTGCCAGCAGTGGTGACAGGTCCGGAAACACCATATATTTT
CDR3aa: CASSGDRSGNTIYF